Below, 25 T cell receptor beta chains from the same sample are listed, as sequenced in a study of Graves' ophthalmopathy and Graves' hyperthyroidism (dated by TCRdb to the late 2010s). The run used an Illumina HiSeq 2000. For repertoire sequencing, the TCR beta CDR3 regions were amplified from RNA transcripts. The first round was an RT-PCR using HTBI primers with the Qiagen OneStep RT-PCR kit, and this first round was followed by a second-round multiplex PCR, then size selection and purification. Clones were called with MiXCR by TCRdb after fastp trimmed the public reads at Q25, and only in-frame beta chains were retained. Rows with a matching CDR3 protein are joined into one entry that keeps the most common DNA and genes. The sample has about half a million distinct CDR3 sequences on record, approximately 14% of them singletons. The ten largest clones add up to more than 8.5% of the sample. Sequenced input: blood. These receptors all stem from a woman in her twenties or thirties with Graves' ophthalmopathy. Donor details come from another sample of the same person, matched by shared clones.

This clonotype was seen repeatedly, ten times or more. The chain recombines TRBV2 with TRBJ1-4, with a weak D call TRBD1 (6 bases). Germline lookup yields CDR1 SNHLY and CDR2 FYNNEI. CDR3 length: 14 residues. The ends were cut back, 4 bases at V and 7 bases at J, with 13 bases in the middle. Here the CDR3 DNA reads TGTGCCAGCAGTGTCCGGGGGCAGGGTGAAAAACTGTTTTTT. Its translation: CASSVRGQGEKLFF. Supplemented by reference TRBV2 and TRBJ1-4, the full variable domain reads EPEVTQTPSHQVTQMGQEVILRCVPISNHLYFYWYRQILGQKVEFLVSFYNNEISEKSEIFDDQFSVERPDGSNFTLKIRSTKLEDSAMYFCASSVRGQGEKLFFGSGTQLSVL.

This clonotype was seen ten or more times. The chain has TRBV2 and TRBJ2-2; D not certain. CDR1 and CDR2 (germline): SNHLY, FYNNEI. The CDR3 is 13 amino acids. Trimming took off 4 bases at V and 1 base at J, with 4 bases between the two ends. In DNA form, the CDR3 reads TGTGCCAGCAGTGGTGAGAACACCGGGGAGCTGTTTTTT. It is translated as CASSGENTGELFF. Combining the CDR3 with reference TRBV2 and TRBJ2-2 gives the whole variable domain EPEVTQTPSHQVTQMGQEVILRCVPISNHLYFYWYRQILGQKVEFLVSFYNNEISEKSEIFDDQFSVERPDGSNFTLKIRSTKLEDSAMYFCASSGENTGELFFGEGSRLTVL.

The sample holds many counts of this clonotype. The chain uses TRBV7-2 and TRBJ1-2, with D unclear. From germline, CDR1 is SGHTA and CDR2 FQGNSA. The CDR3 is 12 amino acids. The V and J ends lost 1 base and 2 bases respectively, with 2 bases between them. The CDR3, as DNA: TGTGCCAGCAGCTTAGACAACTATGGCTACACCTTC. Its translation is CASSLDNYGYTF.

There are many counts of this clonotype. This chain connects TRBV28 to TRBJ1-1; the match to TRBD1 covers 10 bases. V gave up 5 bases and J gave up 1 base; unmatched junction bases: 10. Germline V gene lookup returns CDR1 MDHEN and CDR2 SYDVKM. This CDR3 has 17 residues. The CDR3 DNA sequence: TGTGCCAGCAGTCCTCTGGGACAGGGGCCGTCGAACACTGAAGCTTTCTTT. It is translated as CASSPLGQGPSNTEAFF.

This clonotype has at least ten counts. The V gene is TRBV5-1, the J gene TRBJ1-2; D gene ambiguous. V was pared by 3 bases and J by 1 base, with 7 bases between. This CDR3 has 13 residues. Looked up from germline, CDR1 is SGHRS and CDR2 is YFSETQ. The CDR3 region is CASSWEDNYGYTF. CDR3 DNA: TGCGCCAGCAGCTGGGAGGATAACTATGGCTACACCTTC. The whole variable domain, remainder taken from reference TRBV5-1 and TRBJ1-2, is KAGVTQTPRYLIKTRGQQVTLSCSPISGHRSVSWYQQTPGQGLQFLFEYFSETQRNKGNFPGRFSGRQFSNSRSEMNVSTLELGDSALYLCASSWEDNYGYTFGSGTRLTVV.

The sample holds many counts of this clonotype. A clone one base away is much larger, so this may be a read error. This chain connects TRBV27 to TRBJ1-5; D may be TRBD1 (5 bases). The V gene's germline CDR1 is MNHEY and CDR2 SMNVEV (reference sequence). The V and J ends lost 2 bases and 2 bases respectively, with 7 bases between them. CDR3 size: 14 residues. CDR3 in DNA: TGTGCCAGCAGTTTACAGGGTCGCAATCAGCCCCAGCATTTT. It translates to CASSLQGRNQPQHF.

CDR3 sequence reads: CAISEDGSGRGVGQPQHF. Here the CDR3 DNA reads TGTGCCATCAGTGAGGACGGGTCAGGGAGGGGTGTAGGTCAGCCCCAGCATTTT. The chain joins TRBV10-3 to TRBJ1-5, with D perhaps TRBD1 (5 bases). The CDR3 totals 18 residues. V lost 2 bases and J lost 6, with 23 bases in between. Germline V gives CDR1 ENHRY, CDR2 SYGVKD.

This clonotype showed up many times. J is TRBJ2-6 and V is TRBV10-3; D remains ambiguous. CDR1 and CDR2 (germline): ENHRY, SYGVKD. Trimming shortened V by 6 bases and J by 0 bases, and 9 bases separated the two germline ends. This CDR3 has 15 residues. The DNA for the CDR3 is TGTGCCATCAGCGCCATGACCTCTGGGGCCAACGTCCTGACTTTC. It translates to CAISAMTSGANVLTF.

This clonotype showed up many times. This chain connects TRBV12-3 or TRBV12-4 to TRBJ1-5, with TRBD1 as a possible D gene (6 bases). This CDR3 comprises 16 residues. The germline V and J ends were trimmed by 3 bases and 6 bases, with 18 bases remaining between them. The chain's CDR3 is CASSFLGQSKGQPQHF. The CDR3 DNA reads TGTGCCAGCAGTTTCCTCGGACAGAGCAAGGGTCAGCCCCAGCATTTT.

This clonotype was seen repeatedly, ten times or more. The V gene is TRBV12-3 or TRBV12-4, the J gene TRBJ2-7, with TRBD2 matching 9 bases. With V trimmed by 6 bases and J by 1 base, 4 bases remained unmatched. CDR3 length: 14 amino acids. For the CDR3, the DNA is TGTGCCAGCAGGCCTACTAGCGGGTCCTACGAGCAGTACTTC. It is translated as CASRPTSGSYEQYF.

This clonotype was detected only a few times. A single base separates this from a much larger clone, so it may be a read error. The J gene is TRBJ1-1, the V gene TRBV7-3; 7 nucleotides match TRBD1. Germline lookup yields CDR1 SGHTA and CDR2 FQGTGA. This CDR3 contains 14 residues. The CDR3 protein is CVSSLTGRSTEAFF. The CDR3 DNA reads TGTGTCAGCAGCTTGACAGGGAGAAGCACTGAAGCTTTCTTT.

Only one count was recorded for this clonotype. The chain recombines TRBV7-3 with TRBJ1-1; D remains ambiguous. Germline V gene data show CDR1 as SGHTA and CDR2 as FQGTGA. The CDR3 loop spans 14 amino acids. Trimming left V 3 bases short and J 0 bases short, with 8 bases between. CDR3: CASSLTKMNTEAFF. The CDR3 DNA reads as TGTGCCAGCAGCTTGACAAAAATGAACACTGAAGCTTTCTTT. The full variable domain, in which reference TRBV7-3 and TRBJ1-1 provide the parts outside the CDR3, is GAGVSQTPSNKVTEKGKYVELRCDPISGHTALYWYRQSLGQGPEFLIYFQGTGAADDSGLPNDRFFAVRPEGSVSTLKIQRTERGDSAVYLCASSLTKMNTEAFFGQGTRLTVV.

This clonotype was counted ten times or more. A much larger clone differs from this one at a single base, so this may be a read error. The chain carries TRBV6-5 and TRBJ2-7, with D uncertain. The germline gives CDR1 MNHEY, CDR2 SVGAGI. The CDR3 is 13 residues long. As DNA, the CDR3 is TGTGCCGGCAGTTATCGGTCGTCCTACGAGCAGTACTTC. It translates to CAGSYRSSYEQYF.

This clonotype was detected ten times or more. J is TRBJ1-5 and V is TRBV2, with no clear D. V was pared by 6 bases and J by 4 bases, with 13 bases between. Germline V CDR1 and CDR2: SNHLY, FYNNEI. The CDR3 covers 14 residues. The CDR3 DNA reads TGTGCCAGCAGGGAACCGGACCTTAATCAGCCCCAGCATTTT. Protein: CASREPDLNQPQHF.

This clonotype was recorded at least ten times. The chain links TRBV29-1 to TRBJ1-2, with TRBD1 matching over 9 bases. J lost 4 bases, V lost 6 bases, and 12 bases had no gene match. The germline gives CDR1 SQVTM, CDR2 ANQGSEA. CDR3 size: 15 residues. This chain's CDR3 is CSVWGQGPWFYGYTF. The CDR3 DNA reads TGCAGCGTCTGGGGACAGGGCCCCTGGTTCTATGGCTACACCTTC.

The sample holds many counts of this clonotype. The chain is built from TRBV2 and TRBJ1-5, with no clear D. Germline loops: CDR1 SNHLY, CDR2 FYNNEI. Trimming stripped 4 bases from V and 8 bases from J, with 12 bases between. This CDR3 contains 13 residues. This CDR3 reads CASSVMRAEPQHF. CDR3 in DNA: TGTGCCAGCAGTGTAATGCGGGCTGAGCCCCAGCATTTT.

The chain links TRBV12-5 to TRBJ1-1; TRBD1 aligns across 8 bases. This CDR3 comprises 11 residues. Unmatched junction bases numbered 3, after V lost 4 bases and J lost 11 bases. CDR1 and CDR2 from the germline V gene are LGHNT and FRNRAP. CDR3 DNA: TGTGCTAGTGGTTGGGACAGGTCCGCTTTCTTT. Protein product: CASGWDRSAFF. The full variable domain, rest sourced from reference TRBV12-5 and TRBJ1-1, is DARVTQTPRHKVTEMGQEVTMRCQPILGHNTVFWYRQTMMQGLELLAYFRNRAPLDDSGMPKDRFSAEMPDATLATLKIQPSEPRDSAVYFCASGWDRSAFFGQGTRLTVV.

This clonotype was detected many times. This chain joins TRBV28 and TRBJ1-6; TRBD1 aligns across 7 bases. The CDR3 spans 14 residues. V gave up 6 bases and J gave up 7 bases; unmatched junction bases: 6. Per germline, CDR1 MDHEN and CDR2 SYDVKM. The CDR3: CASSHGQENSPLHF. Written as DNA, the CDR3 is TGTGCCAGCAGCCACGGACAGGAAAATTCACCCCTCCACTTT.

The table lists this clonotype with many counts. The chain carries TRBV6-1 and TRBJ1-1, with 8 bases fitting TRBD1. V was clipped by 4 bases and J by 3 bases; unmatched bases: 4. The CDR3 sequence is 14 residues long. Germline CDR1 MNHNS, CDR2 SASEGT. The CDR3 DNA reads as TGTGCCAGCAGTGTACGACAGGGGTACACTGAAGCTTTCTTT. This translates into CASSVRQGYTEAFF.

This clonotype was seen at least ten times. This chain joins TRBV20-1 and TRBJ1-2, with 9 bases identical to TRBD1. Germline trimming cut 1 base from V and 6 bases from J; bases unmatched to any gene: 9. Germline CDR1 is DFQATT and CDR2 is SNEGSKA (reference sequence). This CDR3 region has 15 residues. CDR3: CSARAETGGNDGYTF. CDR3 DNA: TGCAGTGCTAGAGCCGAGACAGGGGGGAACGATGGCTACACCTTC.

This clonotype was seen more than once but under ten times. The chain combines TRBV4-1 with TRBJ2-7, with 8 bases identical to TRBD2. Looked up from germline, CDR1 is MGHRA and CDR2 is YSYEKL. V dropped 4 bases and J dropped 2; count of bases not matched to a gene: 13. The CDR3 is 17 residues long. The CDR3 coding sequence is TGCGCCAGCAGCCCGTGGGGCCGACTAGCGACCCCCTACGAGCAGTACTTC. This sequence encodes CASSPWGRLATPYEQYF.

Many counts were recorded for this clonotype. J is TRBJ1-2 and V is TRBV6-1; tentatively, D is TRBD1 (5 bases). This CDR3 comprises 13 residues. Looked up from germline, CDR1 is MNHNS and CDR2 is SASEGT. The ends were cut back, 8 bases at V and 5 bases at J, with 15 bases in the middle. CDR3 bases: TGTGCCAGCCGACTGGGACGGGGGTATGGCTACACCTTC. It yields the protein CASRLGRGYGYTF.

There are many counts of this clonotype. The chain links TRBV11-2 to TRBJ1-1, with 8 bases lining up with TRBD1. Germline V gene sequence: CDR1 SGHAT, CDR2 FQNNGV. Trimming cost V 4 bases and J 4 bases; bases outside gene matches: 8. The CDR3 totals 15 residues. In DNA, the CDR3 is TGTGCCAGCAGCTCACCCAGGGGGCGAGGCACTGAAGCTTTCTTT. Protein: CASSSPRGRGTEAFF.

A few counts support this clonotype. A single base separates this from a much larger clone, so it may be a read error. It is likely a read error, because the conserved phenylalanine at the end of the CDR3 is missing. V is TRBV29-1 and J is TRBJ1-1; 9 nucleotides line up with TRBD1. Germline CDR1 reads SQVTM; CDR2 reads ANQGSEA. The CDR3 consists of 14 residues. The ends lost 6 bases at V and 1 base at J; junction bases unmatched: 6. The CDR3 sequence is CSVSVQGANTEAFY. CDR3 nucleotides: TGCAGCGTGTCTGTACAGGGGGCGAACACTGAAGCTTTCTAT.

This clonotype was seen repeatedly, ten times or more. The CDR3 bases are TGTGCCAGCAGTGAAAGTTTATCCCCCTATCAGCCCCAGCATTTT. Translation gives CASSESLSPYQPQHF. The rearrangement links TRBV6-1 to TRBJ1-5; D remains ambiguous. The CDR3 consists of 15 residues. Germline V CDR1 and CDR2: MNHNS, SASEGT. V was trimmed by 2 bases and J by 5 bases, leaving 13 bases between them.